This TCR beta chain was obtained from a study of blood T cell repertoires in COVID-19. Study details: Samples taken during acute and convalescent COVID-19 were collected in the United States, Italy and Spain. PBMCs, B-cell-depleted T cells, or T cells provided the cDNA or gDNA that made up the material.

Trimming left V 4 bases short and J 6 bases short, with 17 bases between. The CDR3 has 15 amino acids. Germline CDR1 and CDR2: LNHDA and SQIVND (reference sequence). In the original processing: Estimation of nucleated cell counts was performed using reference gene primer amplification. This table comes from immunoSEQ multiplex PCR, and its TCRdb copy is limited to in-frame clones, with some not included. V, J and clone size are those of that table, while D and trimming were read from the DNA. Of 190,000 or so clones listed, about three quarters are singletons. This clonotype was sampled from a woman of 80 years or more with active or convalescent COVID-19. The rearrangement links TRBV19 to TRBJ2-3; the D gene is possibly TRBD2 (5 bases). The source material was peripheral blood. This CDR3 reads CASSKWEEGTDTQYF. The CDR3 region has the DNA TGTGCCAGTAGTAAGTGGGAAGAGGGTACCGATACGCAGTATTTT. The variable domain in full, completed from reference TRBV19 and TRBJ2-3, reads DGGITQSPKYLFRKEGQNVTLSCEQNLNHDAMYWYRQDPGQGLRLIYYSQIVNDFQKGDIAEGYSVSREKKESFPLTVTSAQKNPTAFYLCASSKWEEGTDTQYFGPGTRLTVL.